Following are 8 T cell receptor beta chains from one sample sequenced in a study of T cell changes during pregnancy in multiple sclerosis (dated by TCRdb to between 2018 and 2021). The library was produced with the immunoSEQ multiplex PCR assay. TCRdb carries this immuneACCESS record with in-frame sequences only. Its versions omit some clonotypes, under half of them owing to an unresolved V gene in the studies checked, with the rest unexplained. Within this sample are tens of thousands of clones, with about nine tenths of them counted one time only. The ten most abundant clones make up 1.5% of the sample. Sequences were derived from peripheral blood, sampled in the third trimester of pregnancy. The receptor source for this set is a female donor with multiple sclerosis, enrolled in a pregnancy study.

This clone has a single count. The chain couples TRBV6-5 to TRBJ2-7; tentatively, D is TRBD2 (6 bases). Germline CDR1 MNHEY, CDR2 SVGAGI. The ends were cut back, 5 bases at V and 6 bases at J, with 17 bases in the middle. The CDR3 length is 14 residues. The CDR3 loop reads CASSPGGSIGEQYF. The DNA of the CDR3 is TGTGCCAGCAGTCCAGGAGGGAGTATCGGCGAGCAGTACTTC.

The rearrangement uses TRBV5-1 and TRBJ1-5; D is perhaps TRBD1 (5 bases). Germline V gene data show CDR1 as SGHRS and CDR2 as YFSETQ. V lost 0 bases and J 7 bases, leaving 14 bases between the germline ends. The CDR3 spans 15 residues. The DNA for the CDR3 is TGCGCCAGCAGCTTGGATCCGGCGGGGGGACAGCCCCAGCATTTT. Translation: CASSLDPAGGQPQHF.

This clone was picked up one time. The gene calls are TRBV5-1 and TRBJ2-1, with 10 bases identical to TRBD2. The germline CDR1 and CDR2 sequences are SGHRS and YFSETQ. This CDR3 comprises 14 residues. J gave up 10 bases and V 0 bases, and 4 bases lay outside the gene matches. The CDR3 is CASSLGLAGQEQFF. The CDR3 DNA is TGCGCCAGCAGCTTGGGACTAGCGGGTCAGGAGCAGTTCTTC. The full variable domain, completed using reference TRBV5-1 and TRBJ2-1, is KAGVTQTPRYLIKTRGQQVTLSCSPISGHRSVSWYQQTPGQGLQFLFEYFSETQRNKGNFPGRFSGRQFSNSRSEMNVSTLELGDSALYLCASSLGLAGQEQFFGPGTRLTVL.

This clone was counted between two and nine times. J is TRBJ2-7 and V is TRBV19, with 7 bases lining up with TRBD1. This CDR3 contains 14 residues. The V and J ends lost 6 bases and 1 base, in that order; junction bases with no gene match: 6. The V gene's germline CDR1 is LNHDA and CDR2 SQIVND (reference sequence). The CDR3 bases are TGTGCCAGTAGGCGGGCAGGGGGTTCCTACGAGCAGTACTTC. Translated, it gives CASRRAGGSYEQYF. Full variable domain (missing parts from reference TRBV19 and TRBJ2-7): DGGITQSPKYLFRKEGQNVTLSCEQNLNHDAMYWYRQDPGQGLRLIYYSQIVNDFQKGDIAEGYSVSREKKESFPLTVTSAQKNPTAFYLCASRRAGGSYEQYFGPGTRLTVT.

The chain couples TRBV29-1 to TRBJ1-2; D is unresolved. Per the germline V gene, CDR1 is SQVTM and CDR2 is ANQGSEA. This CDR3 contains 12 residues. V was clipped by 4 bases and J by 3 bases, with 9 bases between them. The CDR3 is CSVGEVDYGYTF. The CDR3 bases are TGCAGCGTTGGGGAGGTCGACTATGGCTACACCTTC.

This rearrangement joins TRBV30 to TRBJ1-5; D is uncertain. This CDR3 region has 14 residues. V was shortened by 2 bases and J by 0 bases, with 8 bases between the two germline ends. CDR1 and CDR2 (germline): GTSNPN, SVGIG (reference sequence). CDR3 in amino acids: CAWSRGSSNQPQHF. CDR3 nucleotide sequence: TGTGCCTGGAGTCGTGGGAGTAGCAATCAGCCCCAGCATTTT.

The chain joins TRBV18 to TRBJ2-3; 8 bases map to TRBD2. This CDR3 spans 16 amino acids. Germline-derived CDR1 and CDR2 are KGHSH and LQKENI. Trimming at V came to 3 bases and at J to 3 bases, leaving 8 bases not matched to a gene. CDR3 nucleotide sequence: TGTGCCAGCTCACCCCAGGAGCGGGAGATAACAGATACGCAGTATTTT. Amino acid sequence: CASSPQEREITDTQYF.

V is TRBV7-7 and J is TRBJ2-7; the D gene is possibly TRBD1 (8 bases). This CDR3 region has 16 residues. V lost 5 bases to trimming and J lost 5 bases, with 22 bases between them. The germline V gene has CDR1 SSHAT and CDR2 FNYEAQ (reference sequence). The CDR3 DNA is TGTGCCAGCAGCCCACTAGCGACAGGGGCGAGGAACGAGCAGTACTTC. Amino acid sequence: CASSPLATGARNEQYF.